This T cell receptor (beta chain) was obtained from a study of Graves' ophthalmopathy and Graves' hyperthyroidism listed by TCRdb under 2018. With respect to the entire study: Peripheral blood was collected at initial diagnosis, prior to any treatment. An independent validation cohort comprised some 19 hyperthyroidism patients and roughly 15 patients who later progressed from hyperthyroidism to ophthalmopathy. Following sample collection, hyperthyroidism patients were given methimazole at a starting dose of 30 mg daily, and ophthalmopathy patients were given high-dose intravenous methylprednisolone. To explore V-J signatures that separate ophthalmopathy from hyperthyroidism, a discovery set of about a hundred patients was enrolled, consisting of about 45 with ophthalmopathy and some 56 with stable hyperthyroidism. The 100 discovery patients were randomly split 7:3 into training and test sets. In roughly 6 hyperthyroidism patients, the T-cell repertoire of thyroid tissue was compared with the T-cell repertoire of blood. In total, 135 blood samples were TCR-sequenced: under 45 ophthalmopathy, roughly 80 hyperthyroidism and roughly 17 hyperthyroidism-to-ophthalmopathy patients. The study used signatures of the TCR beta repertoire to tell Graves' ophthalmopathy apart from Graves' hyperthyroidism and to predict which patients would progress to ophthalmopathy. Study-wide findings and limitations: Ophthalmopathy was separated from stable hyperthyroidism by the 13-signature model with more than 85% sensitivity and around 81% specificity in cross-validation and with 80%/75% in the test set. Most of the expanded thyroid clonotypes with a frequency above 0.001 were also detected in blood, and it was suggested that the thyroid immune response may be reflected by blood repertoires. No statistical method was used to set the sample size in advance, and the investigators knew which group each participant was assigned to. In validation, the model predicted ophthalmopathy progression with about 70% sensitivity and roughly 72% specificity; approximately 12 predicted patients were CT-confirmed with GO in a median of about 7.1 months.

CDR3 length: 13 amino acids, cysteine to phenylalanine. Left in the record is the CDR3 DNA by itself, 39 bases read in frame from the first base. The germline V gene specifies SGHDN as CDR1 and FVKESK as CDR2. The junction carries 15 bases between V and J, which are trimmed by 5 bases and 8 bases respectively. For repertoire sequencing, the TCR beta CDR3 regions were amplified from RNA transcripts. HTBI primers and the Qiagen OneStep RT-PCR kit were used in a first-round RT-PCR, which was followed by a second-round multiplex PCR, size selection and purification. Libraries were sequenced on an Illumina HiSeq2000 using paired-end 100 bp reads. In the authors' own workflow: SOAPnuke was used to process the reads, removing any read that contained adapters or uncalled bases, had a mean Phred below 15, or lacked an exact match to the constant primer or identifier. High-quality paired reads were merged with COPE v1.2.5. Clonotypes were defined as unique nucleotide sequences and were aligned to IMGT TRB V, D and J references using MiTCR v1.1. The analysis was limited to V-J combinations with a frequency above 0.0001, which together covered about 99% of the repertoires. A TCR clonal expansion and chaos score per V-J combination was defined as the ratio of F50 clonal expansion to chaos observed in the TCRdist matrix. Welch's t-statistics and random forest were used to reduce the features to about a dozen V-J combinations, which were then used as input to a naive Bayes classifier. The Morisita-Horn index was used to measure how similar the thyroid and blood repertoires were. TCRdb reran the public reads through fastp at Q25 and MiXCR, keeping productive beta chains. When rows share a CDR3 protein, they turn into one entry using the most common DNA and genes. TCRdb, not the original authors, processed these V and J calls. The sample yields a few hundred thousand distinct CDR3 sequences; about 16% were counted once. The top ten clonotypes cover around 1.6% of the sample.

This clonotype was seen ten or more times. This clone's antigen is unknown. No clone much larger than this one lies a single base away; base qualities are absent. Patients with ophthalmopathy had moderately to severely active disease, with a Clinical Activity Score of 3 or more, a NOSPECS grade of 4 or more, and a disease duration of less than 3 months. Patients were excluded if they had other autoimmune diseases, uncontrolled infections, pregnancy or lactation. Diagnosis relied on clinical symptoms, serum thyroxine, TRAb, thyroid ultrasound and orbital computed tomography. Ficoll-Paque density gradient centrifugation was used to isolate PBMCs from 8 to 10 ml of fresh peripheral blood. Total RNA was extracted using Trizol reagent, and RNA quality was checked on an Agilent 2100 Bioanalyzer.

Sequenced: peripheral blood. The clonotype originates from a woman aged 18-35 years with Graves' ophthalmopathy. Donor details come from another sample of the same person, matched by shared clones. This chain is built from TRBV14 and TRBJ1-1, with the identity of the D gene unclear. The bases read TGTGCCAGCAGCTTAAGAAGGACTGCCGAAGCTTTCTTT. Its protein is CASSLRRTAEAFF.